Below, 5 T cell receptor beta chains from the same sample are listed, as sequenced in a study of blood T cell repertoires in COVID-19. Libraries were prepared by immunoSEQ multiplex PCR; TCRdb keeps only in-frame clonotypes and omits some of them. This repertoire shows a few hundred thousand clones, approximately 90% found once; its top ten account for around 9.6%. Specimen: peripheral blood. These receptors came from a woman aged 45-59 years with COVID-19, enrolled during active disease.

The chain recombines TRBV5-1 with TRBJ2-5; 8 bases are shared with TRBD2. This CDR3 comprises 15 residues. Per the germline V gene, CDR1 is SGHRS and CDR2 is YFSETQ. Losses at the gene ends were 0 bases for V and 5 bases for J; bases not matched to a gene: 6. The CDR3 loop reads CASSLVRGGGETQYF. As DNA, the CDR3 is TGCGCCAGCAGCTTGGTACGGGGGGGCGGTGAGACCCAGTACTTC.

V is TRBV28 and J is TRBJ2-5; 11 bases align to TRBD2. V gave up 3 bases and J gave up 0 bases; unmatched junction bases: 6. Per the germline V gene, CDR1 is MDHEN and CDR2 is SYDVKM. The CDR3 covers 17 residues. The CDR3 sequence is CASSLASGGTYQETQYF. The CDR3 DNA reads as TGTGCCAGCAGTTTGGCTAGCGGGGGGACGTACCAAGAGACCCAGTACTTC.

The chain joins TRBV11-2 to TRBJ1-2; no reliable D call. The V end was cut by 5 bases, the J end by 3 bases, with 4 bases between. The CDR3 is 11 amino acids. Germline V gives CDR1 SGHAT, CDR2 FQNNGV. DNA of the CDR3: TGTGCCAGCAGCCCAGACTATGGCTACACCTTC. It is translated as CASSPDYGYTF.

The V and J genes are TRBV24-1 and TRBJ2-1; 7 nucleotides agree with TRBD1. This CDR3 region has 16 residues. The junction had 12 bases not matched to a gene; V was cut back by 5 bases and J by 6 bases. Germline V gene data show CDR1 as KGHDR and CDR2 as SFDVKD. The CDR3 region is CATSAVDRVPFNEQFF. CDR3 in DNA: TGTGCCACCAGTGCCGTCGACAGGGTGCCGTTCAATGAGCAGTTCTTC.

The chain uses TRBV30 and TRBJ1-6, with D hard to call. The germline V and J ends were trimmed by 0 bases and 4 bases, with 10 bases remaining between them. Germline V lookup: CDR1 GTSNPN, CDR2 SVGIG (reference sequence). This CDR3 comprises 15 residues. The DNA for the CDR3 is TGTGCCTGGAGTGTCGAGGCAGCGTATAATTCACCCCTCCACTTT. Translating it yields CAWSVEAAYNSPLHF.